The following is a T cell receptor beta chain sequence with its context. The antigen remains unidentified. The data stem from a study of T cells after yellow fever vaccination. Study outcomes and limitations: Most primary-vaccination clones reappeared after the booster (around 95% CD4, more than 70% CD8).

TCRdb fed the 5' RACE reads into MiXCR, producing one record per CDR3 protein. In the table there are 300,000 to 400,000 distinct CDR3 sequences, around an eighth of which are singletons. The ends lost 3 bases at V and 4 bases at J; junction bases unmatched: 9. This CDR3 contains 15 residues. Germline-derived CDR1 and CDR2 are DFQATT and SNEGSKA (reference sequence). This chain connects TRBV20-1 to TRBJ1-5, with 7 positions matching TRBD1. This TCR was recovered from a man in his late teens or twenties who received the YFV17D yellow fever vaccine. Specimen: CD4+ T cells sorted from PBMCs, collected 15 days after the yellow fever booster vaccination. The CDR3 DNA sequence: TGCAGTGCTAGGCGTCGGGCCAGGGGGAATCAGCCCCAGCATTTT. It is translated as CSARRRARGNQPQHF.